Listed below are T cell receptor beta chains from one sample, sequenced in a study of early T cells in non-severe SARS-CoV-2 infection. From the 5' RACE reads, TCRdb called clonotypes with MiXCR, one entry per CDR3 protein. Of over 25,000 distinct CDR3 sequences listed, roughly 5.6% are singletons. The sequencing input was whole blood. The receptors were gathered from an adult who was a healthcare worker with PCR-confirmed SARS-CoV-2 infection or an uninfected control (not recorded which). Both conserved end residues are part of each CDR3. Each record gives: J gene, clone size, D gene, V gene, CDR3 protein, CDR3 DNA. A D gene is named only where the DNA matches it firmly. Size is stated for part of the rows, as once, few or many counts, or as a class when the clone is expanded.

j_gene: TRBJ2-2
abundance: many
d_gene: TRBD1
v_gene: TRBV9
CDR3aa: CASRPGTANTGELFF
CDR3nt: TGTGCCAGCCGGCCCGGGACAGCGAACACCGGGGAGCTGTTTTTT

j_gene: TRBJ1-2
abundance: many
d_gene: NA
v_gene: TRBV27
CDR3aa: CASSSLGVGYTF
CDR3nt: TGTGCCAGCAGTTCCCTAGGGGTCGGCTACACCTTC

j_gene: TRBJ1-1
abundance: many
d_gene: NA
v_gene: TRBV24-1
CDR3aa: CATSDVPPNTEAFF
CDR3nt: TGTGCCACCAGTGATGTACCACCGAACACTGAAGCTTTCTTT

j_gene: TRBJ2-3
abundance: many
d_gene: TRBD2
v_gene: TRBV5-1
CDR3aa: CASSPGTSASSDTQYF
CDR3nt: TGCGCCAGCAGCCCGGGGACTAGCGCGAGCTCAGATACGCAGTATTTT

j_gene: TRBJ1-1
abundance: NA
d_gene: NA
v_gene: TRBV14
CDR3aa: CASSPTVNTEAFF
CDR3nt: TGTGCCAGCAGCCCGACAGTGAACACTGAAGCTTTCTTT

j_gene: TRBJ1-5
abundance: many
d_gene: NA
v_gene: TRBV7-9
CDR3aa: CASSPWDGSNQPQHF
CDR3nt: TGTGCCAGCAGCCCCTGGGACGGAAGCAATCAGCCCCAGCATTTT

j_gene: TRBJ1-2
abundance: many
d_gene: TRBD1
v_gene: TRBV3-1
CDR3aa: CASSQHHRDRSPKGYTF
CDR3nt: TGTGCCAGCAGCCAACACCACCGGGACAGAAGCCCCAAGGGCTACACCTTC

j_gene: TRBJ2-6
abundance: many
d_gene: TRBD1
v_gene: TRBV28
CDR3aa: CASRLHVVRDRYSGANVLTF
CDR3nt: TGTGCCAGCAGACTCCACGTAGTCCGGGACAGATACTCTGGGGCCAACGTCCTGACTTTC

j_gene: TRBJ1-1
abundance: medium-sized
d_gene: NA
v_gene: TRBV4-2
CDR3aa: CASSQVAGNTEAFF
CDR3nt: TGTGCCAGCAGCCAAGTTGCCGGGAACACTGAAGCTTTCTTT

j_gene: TRBJ1-3
abundance: many
d_gene: TRBD1
v_gene: TRBV4-3
CDR3aa: CASSQSTGAGNTIYF
CDR3nt: TGCGCCAGCAGCCAATCGACAGGGGCTGGAAACACCATATATTTT

j_gene: TRBJ2-1
abundance: many
d_gene: NA
v_gene: TRBV20-1
CDR3aa: CSARRAGSSYNEQFF
CDR3nt: TGCAGTGCTAGGAGGGCGGGTAGCTCCTACAATGAGCAGTTCTTC

j_gene: TRBJ2-3
abundance: NA
d_gene: NA
v_gene: TRBV11-2
CDR3aa: CASSLPLAHTDTQYF
CDR3nt: TGTGCCAGCAGCTTACCACTAGCTCACACAGATACGCAGTATTTT

j_gene: TRBJ1-2
abundance: many
d_gene: NA
v_gene: TRBV6-2/TRBV6-3
CDR3aa: CASSYPTPHTF
CDR3nt: TGTGCCAGCAGTTACCCGACACCGCACACCTTC

j_gene: TRBJ1-1
abundance: many
d_gene: NA
v_gene: TRBV7-8
CDR3aa: CASSLVGGQNTEAFF
CDR3nt: TGTGCCAGCAGCTTAGTGGGTGGACAGAACACTGAAGCTTTCTTT

j_gene: TRBJ1-4
abundance: many
d_gene: TRBD1
v_gene: TRBV7-9
CDR3aa: CASSYGQGEKLFF
CDR3nt: TGTGCCAGCAGCTACGGACAGGGGGAAAAACTGTTTTTT

j_gene: TRBJ1-4
abundance: NA
d_gene: TRBD1
v_gene: TRBV7-2
CDR3aa: CASSQTGGGEKLFF
CDR3nt: TGTGCCAGCAGCCAGACAGGGGGCGGGGAAAAACTGTTTTTT

j_gene: TRBJ2-7
abundance: many
d_gene: TRBD2
v_gene: TRBV24-1
CDR3aa: CATSELGLAGGKPEQYF
CDR3nt: TGTGCCACCAGTGAACTCGGACTAGCGGGAGGTAAACCCGAGCAGTACTTC

j_gene: TRBJ2-1
abundance: NA
d_gene: TRBD2
v_gene: TRBV6-5
CDR3aa: CASTHIAGGRNEQFF
CDR3nt: TGTGCCAGCACCCACATAGCGGGAGGTCGTAATGAGCAGTTCTTC

j_gene: TRBJ2-7
abundance: medium-sized
d_gene: NA
v_gene: TRBV7-2
CDR3aa: CASSLRQGSYEQYF
CDR3nt: TGTGCCAGCAGCCTGCGCCAGGGCTCCTACGAGCAGTACTTC

j_gene: TRBJ2-3
abundance: few
d_gene: NA
v_gene: TRBV11-2
CDR3aa: CASNTPSWNGDTQYF
CDR3nt: TGTGCCAGCAACACTCCGTCGTGGAACGGAGATACGCAGTATTTT

j_gene: TRBJ1-3
abundance: many
d_gene: TRBD1
v_gene: TRBV29-1
CDR3aa: CSVGQGSGNTIYF
CDR3nt: TGCAGCGTTGGACAGGGCTCTGGAAACACCATATATTTT

j_gene: TRBJ2-3
abundance: many
d_gene: NA
v_gene: TRBV19
CDR3aa: CASSTLTGTDTQYF
CDR3nt: TGTGCCAGTAGTACCCTCACGGGCACAGATACGCAGTATTTT

j_gene: TRBJ1-2
abundance: medium-sized
d_gene: NA
v_gene: TRBV28
CDR3aa: CASTPGTNNYGYTF
CDR3nt: TGTGCCAGCACTCCCGGGACAAATAACTATGGCTACACCTTC

j_gene: TRBJ2-4
abundance: few
d_gene: NA
v_gene: TRBV29-1
CDR3aa: CSFSPQLAKNIQYF
CDR3nt: TGCAGCTTCTCGCCCCAGTTAGCCAAAAACATTCAGTACTTC

j_gene: TRBJ1-1
abundance: few
d_gene: NA
v_gene: TRBV5-1
CDR3aa: CASSFGGSEAFF
CDR3nt: TGCGCCAGCAGCTTTGGGGGAAGTGAAGCTTTCTTT

j_gene: TRBJ2-7
abundance: NA
d_gene: NA
v_gene: TRBV11-2
CDR3aa: CASSLDGRQTYEQYF
CDR3nt: TGTGCCAGCAGCTTAGACGGTCGGCAGACCTACGAGCAGTACTTC

j_gene: TRBJ1-6
abundance: many
d_gene: NA
v_gene: TRBV28
CDR3aa: CASSSTDRDNSPLHF
CDR3nt: TGTGCCAGCAGTTCCACGGACAGAGATAATTCACCCCTCCACTTT

j_gene: TRBJ1-1
abundance: many
d_gene: TRBD1
v_gene: TRBV6-2/TRBV6-3
CDR3aa: CASSTYRGGVNTEAFF
CDR3nt: TGTGCCAGCAGTACTTACAGGGGAGGAGTGAACACTGAAGCTTTCTTT

j_gene: TRBJ2-1
abundance: few
d_gene: NA
v_gene: TRBV19
CDR3aa: CASSASARRGNEQFF
CDR3nt: TGTGCCAGTAGCGCGTCGGCCCGAAGGGGCAATGAGCAGTTCTTC

j_gene: TRBJ2-7
abundance: few
d_gene: NA
v_gene: TRBV6-5
CDR3aa: CASSYSSRLNEQYF
CDR3nt: TGTGCCAGCAGTTACTCGAGCAGGCTGAACGAGCAGTACTTC

j_gene: TRBJ2-3
abundance: many
d_gene: TRBD2
v_gene: TRBV15
CDR3aa: CATSRTVVAGDTDTQYF
CDR3nt: TGTGCCACCAGCCGTACGGTGGTAGCGGGAGACACAGATACGCAGTATTTT

j_gene: TRBJ1-6
abundance: many
d_gene: TRBD1
v_gene: TRBV11-2
CDR3aa: CASSLGQGLRNSPLHF
CDR3nt: TGTGCCAGCAGCCTAGGACAGGGTCTAAGGAATTCACCCCTCCACTTT

j_gene: TRBJ2-3
abundance: NA
d_gene: NA
v_gene: TRBV20-1
CDR3aa: CSRKGVRGRDTDTQYF
CDR3nt: TGCAGTAGAAAGGGGGTCAGAGGGAGAGACACAGATACGCAGTATTTT

j_gene: TRBJ1-5
abundance: NA
d_gene: TRBD1
v_gene: TRBV6-2/TRBV6-3
CDR3aa: CASSFSPGTVETQPQHF
CDR3nt: TGTGCCAGCAGTTTTTCACCCGGGACAGTTGAGACTCAGCCCCAGCATTTT

j_gene: TRBJ2-1
abundance: few
d_gene: NA
v_gene: TRBV19
CDR3aa: CVSGPEYNEQFF
CDR3nt: TGTGTCAGCGGGCCCGAGTACAATGAGCAGTTCTTC

j_gene: TRBJ1-2
abundance: many
d_gene: TRBD1
v_gene: TRBV7-9
CDR3aa: CASSLVGGLTGEGYTF
CDR3nt: TGTGCCAGCAGCTTAGTTGGAGGTTTGACAGGGGAAGGCTACACCTTC

j_gene: TRBJ1-1
abundance: many
d_gene: TRBD1
v_gene: TRBV5-1
CDR3aa: CASSLPGQAMNTEAFF
CDR3nt: TGCGCCAGCAGTTTGCCGGGACAGGCAATGAACACTGAAGCTTTCTTT

j_gene: TRBJ1-5
abundance: many
d_gene: TRBD1
v_gene: TRBV6-1
CDR3aa: CASRPRQGGSTNQPQHF
CDR3nt: TGTGCCAGCAGGCCTAGACAGGGGGGGAGTACCAATCAGCCCCAGCATTTT

j_gene: TRBJ2-2
abundance: medium-sized
d_gene: NA
v_gene: TRBV11-2
CDR3aa: CASSRGRTGELFF
CDR3nt: TGTGCCAGCAGCCGCGGTCGCACCGGGGAGCTGTTTTTT

j_gene: TRBJ2-1
abundance: many
d_gene: NA
v_gene: TRBV12-5
CDR3aa: CASGSMRDEQFF
CDR3nt: TGTGCTAGTGGGTCCATGCGGGATGAGCAGTTCTTC

j_gene: TRBJ2-1
abundance: many
d_gene: TRBD1
v_gene: TRBV29-1
CDR3aa: CSAYLRDRATYNEQFF
CDR3nt: TGCAGCGCATATCTCCGGGACAGGGCCACCTACAATGAGCAGTTCTTC

j_gene: TRBJ2-1
abundance: many
d_gene: NA
v_gene: TRBV5-5
CDR3aa: CASSWTTNEQFF
CDR3nt: TGTGCCAGCAGCTGGACCACCAATGAGCAGTTCTTC

j_gene: TRBJ1-3
abundance: many
d_gene: TRBD1
v_gene: TRBV12-3/TRBV12-4
CDR3aa: CASSPSTGAGNTIYF
CDR3nt: TGTGCCAGCAGTCCATCGACAGGGGCCGGAAACACCATATATTTT

j_gene: TRBJ2-7
abundance: many
d_gene: TRBD1
v_gene: TRBV20-1
CDR3aa: CSATRQGAYEQYF
CDR3nt: TGCAGTGCGACCCGACAGGGGGCCTACGAGCAGTACTTC

j_gene: TRBJ2-7
abundance: many
d_gene: NA
v_gene: TRBV19
CDR3aa: CASSIAMGREQYF
CDR3nt: TGTGCCAGTAGTATCGCTATGGGCCGCGAGCAGTACTTC

j_gene: TRBJ2-3
abundance: NA
d_gene: NA
v_gene: TRBV6-2/TRBV6-3
CDR3aa: CASSYSGRGGDTQYF
CDR3nt: TGTGCCAGCAGTTACAGTGGGAGGGGGGGAGATACGCAGTATTTT

j_gene: TRBJ2-3
abundance: many
d_gene: TRBD2
v_gene: TRBV12-3/TRBV12-4
CDR3aa: CASSLSGSALADTQYF
CDR3nt: TGTGCCAGCAGTTTAAGCGGGAGTGCCCTGGCAGATACGCAGTATTTT

j_gene: TRBJ2-7
abundance: few
d_gene: NA
v_gene: TRBV27
CDR3aa: CASSILQGFYEQYF
CDR3nt: TGTGCCAGCAGTATCCTACAGGGATTCTACGAGCAGTACTTC

j_gene: TRBJ2-7
abundance: many
d_gene: TRBD1
v_gene: TRBV10-2
CDR3aa: CASSESPGTGDDEQYF
CDR3nt: TGCGCCAGCAGTGAGAGCCCCGGGACAGGGGACGACGAGCAGTACTTC

j_gene: TRBJ1-4
abundance: NA
d_gene: TRBD1
v_gene: TRBV20-1
CDR3aa: CSARALDRGLGKLFF
CDR3nt: TGCAGTGCTAGAGCCCTGGACAGGGGGCTAGGGAAACTGTTTTTT

j_gene: TRBJ2-3
abundance: few
d_gene: NA
v_gene: TRBV10-1
CDR3aa: CASSLAGDTQYF
CDR3nt: TGCGCCAGCAGTCTAGCAGGAGATACGCAGTATTTT

j_gene: TRBJ2-7
abundance: many
d_gene: NA
v_gene: TRBV25-1
CDR3aa: CATLALPGEQYF
CDR3nt: TGTGCCACCCTGGCCCTTCCCGGCGAGCAGTACTTC

j_gene: TRBJ2-1
abundance: few
d_gene: NA
v_gene: TRBV11-2
CDR3aa: CASSLRWQLRFF
CDR3nt: TGTGCCAGCAGCTTAAGGTGGCAGCTCCGGTTCTTC